A single sample is the source of the 28 T cell receptor beta chains below, sequenced in a study of blood T cell repertoires in COVID-19. Sequencing was performed with immunoSEQ multiplex PCR; in TCRdb, only in-frame clones are kept and a portion is missing. The sample lists approximately 140,000 clones, 84% seen once, with roughly 2.2% in the top ten. The sample was peripheral blood. The receptors shown here come from a man in his 70s with acute or convalescent COVID-19.

The chain recombines TRBV3-1 (or the pseudogene TRBV3-2) with TRBJ2-1, with TRBD2 matching over 13 bases. V lost 1 base, J lost 3 bases, and 9 bases stayed unmatched. Germline V gene sequence: CDR1 LGHDT, CDR2 YNNKEL (reference sequence). The CDR3 length is 19 residues. The CDR3 DNA is TGTGCCAGCAGCCAAGTTAAACTAGCGGGAGGGTCTTACTACAATGAGCAGTTCTTC. Encoded protein: CASSQVKLAGGSYYNEQFF.

The chain employs TRBV6-5 and TRBJ1-2; weak D call: TRBD1 (5 bases). V was trimmed by 7 bases and J by 6 bases, leaving 21 bases between them. Germline loops: CDR1 MNHEY, CDR2 SVGAGI. The CDR3 is 15 residues long. CDR3 DNA: TGTGCCAGCATCAAAGTGGAGGGGCCGGTAGATGGCTACACCTTC. Its translation is CASIKVEGPVDGYTF.

The chain has TRBV30 and TRBJ1-5, with 8 bases matching TRBD1. The ends lost 2 bases at V and 5 bases at J; junction bases unmatched: 5. This CDR3 contains 14 residues. Germline V gene sequence: CDR1 GTSNPN, CDR2 SVGIG (reference sequence). This CDR3 is CAWSLDRGDQPQHF. The CDR3 DNA reads as TGTGCCTGGAGTCTTGACAGGGGTGATCAGCCCCAGCATTTT.

The V and J genes are TRBV14 and TRBJ1-2; no clear D. The CDR3 runs to 15 residues. V gave up 4 bases and J gave up 4 bases, with 16 bases separating them. CDR1 and CDR2 (germline): SGHDN, FVKESK. This CDR3 reads CASSLGGWKFYGYTF. For the CDR3, the DNA is TGTGCCAGCAGCCTCGGAGGTTGGAAGTTCTATGGCTACACCTTC.

The rearrangement uses TRBV5-1 and TRBJ1-6; tentatively, D is TRBD1 (6 bases). Trimming left V 5 bases short and J 8 bases short, with 11 bases between. CDR1 and CDR2 (germline): SGHRS, YFSETQ. The CDR3 is 13 residues long. CDR3 residues: CASRLDSYSPLHF. For the CDR3, the DNA is TGCGCCAGCAGGCTGGACAGTTATTCACCCCTCCACTTT.

The chain combines TRBV3-1 (or the pseudogene TRBV3-2) with TRBJ1-2; D not resolved. Trimming pared 0 bases from V and 2 bases from J, leaving 10 bases between. The V gene's germline CDR1 is LGHDT and CDR2 YNNKEL (reference sequence). This CDR3 contains 15 residues. Here the CDR3 DNA reads TGTGCCAGCAGCCAAGATCTATCGGTGAACTATGGCTACACCTTC. This encodes CASSQDLSVNYGYTF.

Here the CDR3 reads CASSQGTPWRETQYF. Here the CDR3 DNA reads TGTGCCAGCAGCCAAGGGACTCCGTGGAGGGAGACCCAGTACTTC. The J gene is TRBJ2-5, the V gene TRBV14, with a weak D call TRBD2 (5 bases). Trimming stripped 1 base from V and 5 bases from J, with 14 bases between. The germline V gene has CDR1 SGHDN and CDR2 FVKESK. This CDR3 has 15 amino acids.

This chain joins TRBV11-3 and TRBJ2-7; tentatively, D is TRBD1 (6 bases). With 1 base removed from V and 4 bases from J, the gap between germline ends came to 8 bases. The CDR3 totals 13 residues. The germline CDR1 and CDR2 sequences are SGHNT and YENEEA. CDR3 region: CASSLGGGYEQYF. DNA of the CDR3: TGTGCCAGCAGCTTAGGAGGGGGTTACGAGCAGTACTTC.

The rearrangement joins TRBV19 to TRBJ2-7; TRBD2 aligns across 12 bases. Trimming cost V 0 bases and J 2 bases; bases outside gene matches: 14. CDR1 is LNHDA, CDR2 SQIVND, per germline (reference sequence). The CDR3 is 20 amino acids. The CDR3 DNA reads as TGTGCCAGTAGTATAGATGAGGGTTGGTTACGGACTAGCGGGGCCTACGAGCAGTACTTC. Its protein is CASSIDEGWLRTSGAYEQYF.

The V call is TRBV28, the J call TRBJ1-2, with TRBD1 matching 7 bases. The CDR3 loop spans 14 amino acids. V was clipped by 4 bases and J by 4 bases; unmatched bases: 6. Germline CDR1 MDHEN, CDR2 SYDVKM. CDR3 sequence reads: CASSSQGVPYGYTF. The CDR3 bases are TGTGCCAGCAGTTCTCAGGGGGTACCCTATGGCTACACCTTC.

The chain has TRBV19 and TRBJ1-1; TRBD1 aligns across 10 bases. The CDR3 is made up of 16 amino acids. The germline gives CDR1 LNHDA, CDR2 SQIVND (reference sequence). The junction had 6 bases not matched to a gene; V was cut back by 3 bases and J by 2 bases. CDR3 nucleotide sequence: TGTGCCAGTAGTATCATCGGGACAGGGGATAACACTGAAGCTTTCTTT. This sequence encodes CASSIIGTGDNTEAFF.

The V call is TRBV14, the J call TRBJ1-6; 7 bases align to TRBD1. With 2 bases clipped from V and 7 bases from J, the junction kept 5 bases outside the gene matches. The CDR3 extends over 15 amino acids. The germline V gene has CDR1 SGHDN and CDR2 FVKESK. DNA of the CDR3: TGTGCCAGCAGCCAAAACAGGGGTCGGAATTCACCCCTCCACTTT. Translation gives CASSQNRGRNSPLHF. Complete variable domain (other parts from reference TRBV14 and TRBJ1-6): EAGVTQFPSHSVIEKGQTVTLRCDPISGHDNLYWYRRVMGKEIKFLLHFVKESKQDESGMPNNRFLAERTGGTYSTLKVQPAELEDSGVYFCASSQNRGRNSPLHFGNGTRLTVT.

The chain couples TRBV5-1 to TRBJ2-1; D might be TRBD1 (6 bases). V was shortened by 7 bases and J by 0 bases, with 23 bases between the two germline ends. CDR3 length: 18 residues. From germline, CDR1 is SGHRS and CDR2 YFSETQ. The CDR3 DNA sequence: TGCGCCAGCCTCCCGGGCCCGACAGGTGAGGGCTCCTACAATGAGCAGTTCTTC. It yields the protein CASLPGPTGEGSYNEQFF. Looking up the rest from reference TRBV5-1 and TRBJ2-1 gives the full variable domain: KAGVTQTPRYLIKTRGQQVTLSCSPISGHRSVSWYQQTPGQGLQFLFEYFSETQRNKGNFPGRFSGRQFSNSRSEMNVSTLELGDSALYLCASLPGPTGEGSYNEQFFGPGTRLTVL.

The CDR3 is CASSARTGGNTGELFF. The CDR3 region has the DNA TGTGCCAGCAGCGCCCGGACAGGGGGAAACACCGGGGAGCTGTTTTTT. The V call is TRBV11-3, the J call TRBJ2-2, with 10 positions matching TRBD1. Germline-derived CDR1 and CDR2 are SGHNT and YENEEA. The CDR3 is made up of 16 amino acids. The J segment lost 2 bases and the V segment lost 5 bases, leaving 5 bases of the junction unmatched.

This sequence joins TRBV15 and TRBJ2-7; D perhaps matches TRBD1 (5 bases). The ends were cut back, 5 bases at V and 2 bases at J, with 16 bases in the middle. This CDR3 is 15 amino acids long. CDR1 is LNHNV and CDR2 is YYDKDF in the germline V gene (reference sequence). The CDR3: CATSPRVGDPYEQYF. The CDR3 nucleotides are TGTGCCACCAGCCCCCGGGTAGGGGATCCCTACGAGCAGTACTTC.

The CDR3 reads CASSLVEASTYEQYF. The CDR3 DNA sequence: TGCGCCAGCAGCTTGGTTGAGGCTTCAACCTACGAGCAGTACTTC. The rearrangement uses TRBV5-1 and TRBJ2-7; the D is unclear. Germline V gene data show CDR1 as SGHRS and CDR2 as YFSETQ. The germline V and J ends were trimmed by 0 bases and 2 bases, with 12 bases remaining between them. This CDR3 comprises 15 residues.

This rearrangement joins TRBV5-1 to TRBJ1-2; 12 bases are shared with TRBD1. CDR1 and CDR2 (germline): SGHRS, YFSETQ. The CDR3 has 13 residues. With 7 bases clipped from V and 4 bases from J, the junction kept 2 bases outside the gene matches. The CDR3: CASGTGGPYGYTF. DNA of the CDR3: TGCGCCAGCGGGACAGGGGGCCCCTATGGCTACACCTTC.

In its sample, this clone was seen a few times. The chain joins TRBV28 to TRBJ2-7; the match to TRBD1 covers 11 bases. CDR1 is MDHEN, CDR2 SYDVKM, per germline. V was pared by 5 bases and J by 4 bases, with 7 bases of the junction left unmatched. The CDR3 totals 15 residues. CDR3: CASSPGQGAYYEQYF. In DNA form, the CDR3 reads TGTGCCAGCAGTCCAGGACAGGGGGCGTATTACGAGCAGTACTTC.

This clone appeared a few times. The chain combines TRBV7-9 with TRBJ2-5, with no clear D. Between the trimmed V and J ends, which lost 7 bases and 1 base, there was a span of 16 bases. CDR1 is SEHNR, CDR2 FQNEAQ, per germline (reference sequence). This CDR3 comprises 15 residues. As DNA, the CDR3 is TGTGCCAGCATCCAGCACCTTGGCGGCCAAGAGACCCAGTACTTC. This sequence encodes CASIQHLGGQETQYF.

This sequence joins TRBV5-1 and TRBJ2-3; 9 nucleotides line up with TRBD1. The CDR3 is 15 amino acids. Germline assignment: CDR1 SGHRS and CDR2 YFSETQ. Losses at the gene ends were 4 bases for V and 8 bases for J; bases not matched to a gene: 11. DNA of the CDR3: TGCGCCAGCAGCGCGGGACAGGGCAGCGCGGGTACGCAGTATTTT. Its translation: CASSAGQGSAGTQYF.

The chain is built from TRBV27 and TRBJ2-7, with TRBD1 matching 7 bases. The germline CDR1 and CDR2 sequences are MNHEY and SMNVEV (reference sequence). V lost 6 bases and J lost 5; bases outside the gene matches: 7. The CDR3 contains 13 residues. The CDR3 protein is CASRRQGPDEQYF. The DNA of the CDR3 is TGTGCCAGCAGGCGACAGGGCCCCGACGAGCAGTACTTC.

The chain recombines TRBV18 with TRBJ2-3, with D possibly matching TRBD1 (6 bases). This CDR3 region has 16 residues. In germline, CDR1 is KGHSH, CDR2 LQKENI. Between the trimmed V and J ends, which lost 5 bases and 7 bases, there was a span of 22 bases. CDR3 sequence reads: CASSGSTGSLWNTQYF. CDR3 nucleotides: TGTGCCAGCTCAGGTTCGACAGGTTCATTGTGGAATACGCAGTATTTT.

This chain connects TRBV4-1 to TRBJ1-5; D gene unclear. Trimming took off 2 bases at V and 7 bases at J, with 12 bases between the two ends. This CDR3 region has 14 residues. The germline gives CDR1 MGHRA, CDR2 YSYEKL. CDR3 sequence: CASSQNAEIQPQHF. As DNA, the CDR3 is TGCGCCAGCAGCCAAAATGCGGAGATCCAGCCCCAGCATTTT.

The V gene is TRBV19, the J gene TRBJ1-5, with 7 bases identical to TRBD1. CDR1 is LNHDA and CDR2 is SQIVND in the germline V gene (reference sequence). The V segment lost 0 bases and the J segment 6 bases; nucleotides outside the gene matches: 5. The CDR3 is 15 amino acids. CDR3 protein: CASSIETGLTQPQHF. The CDR3 coding sequence is TGTGCCAGTAGTATAGAGACAGGGTTGACTCAGCCCCAGCATTTT. Supplemented by reference TRBV19 and TRBJ1-5, the full variable domain reads DGGITQSPKYLFRKEGQNVTLSCEQNLNHDAMYWYRQDPGQGLRLIYYSQIVNDFQKGDIAEGYSVSREKKESFPLTVTSAQKNPTAFYLCASSIETGLTQPQHFGDGTRLSIL.

V and J are TRBV28 and TRBJ1-6; 11 bases map to TRBD1. CDR1 and CDR2 from the germline V gene are MDHEN and SYDVKM. The V segment lost 7 bases and the J segment 8 bases; nucleotides outside the gene matches: 7. This CDR3 spans 15 amino acids. Written as DNA, the CDR3 is TGTGCCAGCAACTGGGGACAGGGGGATGATTCACCCCTCCACTTT. Residues: CASNWGQGDDSPLHF.

The chain joins TRBV9 to TRBJ2-2, with D maybe TRBD1 (6 bases). Germline V lookup: CDR1 SGDLS, CDR2 YYNGEE. CDR3 length: 16 amino acids. Trimming stripped 0 bases from V and 0 bases from J, with 9 bases between. The CDR3 reads CASSVGGQTNTGELFF. The CDR3, as DNA: TGTGCCAGCAGCGTAGGCGGACAGACGAACACCGGGGAGCTGTTTTTT.

The chain is built from TRBV3-1 (or the pseudogene TRBV3-2) and TRBJ1-6; D perhaps matches TRBD1 (6 bases). CDR3 length: 15 residues. V dropped 0 bases and J dropped 9 bases, with 12 bases sitting between them. In germline, CDR1 is LGHDT, CDR2 YNNKEL (reference sequence). The CDR3 sequence is CASSQEVGGGSPLHF. The DNA for the CDR3 is TGTGCCAGCAGCCAAGAGGTAGGGGGGGGTTCACCCCTCCACTTT.

The V and J genes are TRBV28 and TRBJ1-2, with D tentatively TRBD1 (5 bases). The V end was cut by 5 bases, the J end by 9 bases, with 25 bases between. The CDR3 is 16 amino acids. Germline V CDR1 and CDR2: MDHEN, SYDVKM. CDR3 in amino acids: CASSLPGRQGGTSYTF. CDR3 nucleotide sequence: TGTGCCAGCAGTCTCCCCGGGCGGCAGGGAGGGACTAGCTACACCTTC.